The clone carrying this T cell receptor (beta chain) was seen a few times. Its antigen is unidentified. This specimen belongs to a study of CD4 T cells in relation to SARS-CoV-2 and coronaviruses. The study's findings and limits: The cross-reactivity analysis covered only spike protein, not other viral proteins. Crossreactive clones expanded significantly less to SARS-CoV-2 than monoreactive clones.

Clones were read by immunoSEQ multiplex PCR, and TCRdb kept only the in-frame ones, dropping some. The sample contains about 28,000 clones, just under 75% of which appear only once. Before the COVID-19 pandemic, during about 2011-2019, CD4+ T cells were taken from unexposed donors. The cells were cultured for 9 to 11 days before CD4+ T cells were isolated. The TCR comes from a human donor in good health. Material: CD4+ T cells from PBMCs, cultured in vitro.

DNA for the CDR3: TGTGCCAGTACACTAGCGGGGACATACAATGAGCAGTTCTTC. This codes for CASTLAGTYNEQFF. This rearrangement joins TRBV19 to TRBJ2-1, with 10 bases that match TRBD2. Germline V CDR1 and CDR2: LNHDA, SQIVND (reference sequence). The CDR3 consists of 14 residues. V was pared by 7 bases and J by 4 bases, with 4 bases of the junction left unmatched. Variable domain in full (rest from reference TRBV19 and TRBJ2-1): DGGITQSPKYLFRKEGQNVTLSCEQNLNHDAMYWYRQDPGQGLRLIYYSQIVNDFQKGDIAEGYSVSREKKESFPLTVTSAQKNPTAFYLCASTLAGTYNEQFFGPGTRLTVL.